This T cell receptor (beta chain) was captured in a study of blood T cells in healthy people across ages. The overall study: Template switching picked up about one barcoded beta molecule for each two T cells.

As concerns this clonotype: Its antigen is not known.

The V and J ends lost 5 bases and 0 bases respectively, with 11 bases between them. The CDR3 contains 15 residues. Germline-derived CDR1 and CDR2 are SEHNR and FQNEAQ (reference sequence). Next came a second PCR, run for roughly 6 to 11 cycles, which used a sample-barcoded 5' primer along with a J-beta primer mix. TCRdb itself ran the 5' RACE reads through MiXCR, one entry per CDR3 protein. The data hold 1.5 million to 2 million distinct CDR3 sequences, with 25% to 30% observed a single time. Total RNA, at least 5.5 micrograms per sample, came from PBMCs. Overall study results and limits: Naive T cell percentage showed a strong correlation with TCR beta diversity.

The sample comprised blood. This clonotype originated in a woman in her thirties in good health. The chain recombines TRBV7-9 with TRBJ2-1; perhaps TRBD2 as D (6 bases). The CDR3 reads CASSRRGSSYNEQFF. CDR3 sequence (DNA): TGTGCCAGCAGCAGGCGGGGAAGCTCCTACAATGAGCAGTTCTTC.